The 24 T cell receptor beta chains listed next were all sequenced from one sample in a study of T cell responses to AZD1222 COVID-19 vaccine. The data were produced by immunoSEQ multiplex PCR, yet TCRdb's version contains in-frame clones alone and is incomplete. The top ten clones hold about 15% of a sample with under 70,000 clones, roughly 88% of them seen once. The sample here was peripheral blood, taken on day 0 of AZD1222 vaccination. The receptors shown here come from an adult in good health.

V is TRBV7-2 and J is TRBJ1-5, with a weak D call TRBD1 (6 bases). Looked up from germline, CDR1 is SGHTA and CDR2 is FQGNSA. Between the trimmed V and J ends, which lost 5 bases and 1 base, there was a span of 12 bases. The CDR3 loop spans 15 amino acids. Here the CDR3 DNA reads TGTGCCAGCAGCCAGGGGAGGGTCAGCAATCAGCCCCAGCATTTT. Translation gives CASSQGRVSNQPQHF.

This clone was seen only a few times. The chain employs TRBV7-8 and TRBJ1-1; TRBD1 is a possible D gene (5 bases). The V and J ends lost 4 bases and 6 bases respectively, with 12 bases between them. Germline CDR1 reads SGHVS; CDR2 reads FQNEAQ. The CDR3 is 13 amino acids. CDR3 residues: CASSYRPGAEAFF. CDR3 DNA sequence: TGTGCCAGCAGCTACAGGCCCGGGGCTGAAGCTTTCTTT.

The table lists this clone with a count of one. The rearrangement uses TRBV6-5 and TRBJ1-2; TRBD1 is a possible D gene (5 bases). This CDR3 spans 15 amino acids. V shed 6 bases and J shed 4 bases, with 18 bases lying between them. The germline CDR1 and CDR2 sequences are MNHEY and SVGAGI. CDR3 coding DNA: TGTGCCAGCAGCCGAACAACGGGACCTACCTATGGCTACACCTTC. This codes for CASSRTTGPTYGYTF.

This rearrangement joins TRBV2 to TRBJ2-1, with D maybe TRBD2 (5 bases). This CDR3 is 15 amino acids long. Germline values: CDR1 SNHLY, CDR2 FYNNEI. V lost 7 bases and J lost 0, with 13 bases in between. CDR3 sequence (DNA): TGTGCCAGCATTCAAGGTGGGAGCTCCTACAATGAGCAGTTCTTC. It is translated as CASIQGGSSYNEQFF.

This chain connects TRBV4-1 to TRBJ1-4; the D gene is possibly TRBD1 (5 bases). The V end lost 1 base, the J end lost 8 bases, and 11 bases lay between the germline ends. The germline CDR1 and CDR2 sequences are MGHRA and YSYEKL. The CDR3 totals 14 residues. The CDR3 spells CASSQGVRGEKLFF. The CDR3 DNA reads as TGCGCCAGCAGCCAAGGCGTGCGGGGGGAAAAACTGTTTTTT.

The chain has TRBV6-6 and TRBJ2-1, with no clear D. Trimming left V 4 bases short and J 4 bases short, with 5 bases between. This CDR3 is 12 amino acids long. Germline V gene sequence: CDR1 MNHNY, CDR2 SVGAGI (reference sequence). For the CDR3, the DNA is TGTGCCAGCAGTTCCAATTACAATGAGCAGTTCTTC. It yields the protein CASSSNYNEQFF.

The V gene is TRBV13, the J gene TRBJ2-7; 7 bases fit TRBD1. Germline CDR1 and CDR2: PRHDT and FYEKMQ (reference sequence). The CDR3 extends over 13 amino acids. J was trimmed by 4 bases and V by 5 bases; bases with no gene match: 5. This CDR3 reads CASSTEQGYEQYF. The CDR3 DNA sequence: TGTGCCAGCAGCACGGAACAGGGGTACGAGCAGTACTTC.

The chain uses TRBV27 and TRBJ2-3; D is undetermined. The CDR3 has 13 amino acids. In germline, CDR1 is MNHEY, CDR2 SMNVEV (reference sequence). The V end was cut by 1 base, the J end by 9 bases, with 11 bases between. The chain's CDR3 is CASSLYAQTTQYF. As DNA, the CDR3 is TGTGCCAGCAGTTTATATGCGCAGACGACGCAGTATTTT.

This clone was detected only once. The chain combines TRBV29-1 with TRBJ1-2; possibly TRBD1 for D (5 bases). This CDR3 comprises 12 residues. Trimming took 2 bases from V and 8 from J, leaving 12 bases between them. The germline CDR1 and CDR2 sequences are SQVTM and ANQGSEA. CDR3 region: CSVERETAGYTF. DNA for the CDR3: TGCAGCGTTGAACGGGAGACAGCCGGCTACACCTTC.

The chain recombines TRBV5-6 with TRBJ1-4; D remains unclear. Trimming removed 4 bases from V and 5 bases from J, with 9 bases in between. CDR1 SGHDT and CDR2 YYEEEE come from the germline V gene. The CDR3 loop spans 13 amino acids. CDR3 amino acids: CASSGRGNEKLFF. The CDR3 nucleotides read TGTGCCAGCAGCGGACGAGGGAATGAAAAACTGTTTTTT.

On this clone: Since the CDR3 does not end with the conserved phenylalanine or tryptophan, this likely comes from a read error. It is unclear where the CDR3 begins or ends on the DNA, so no DNA is shown, and the CDR3 is as TCRdb lists it. The CDR3 is CASRADSFDPFI. The chain joins TRBV2 to TRBJ1-4; the D segment call TRBD1 is taken from the table without a DNA check. CDR1 is SNHLY and CDR2 is FYNNEI in the germline V gene. The CDR3 contains 12 residues when both ends are counted.

This chain joins TRBV27 and TRBJ2-7, with 9 positions matching TRBD2. Trimming at V came to 7 bases and at J to 7 bases, leaving 17 bases not matched to a gene. The length of the CDR3 is 16 residues. From germline, CDR1 is MNHEY and CDR2 SMNVEV (reference sequence). This CDR3 reads CASTAMTSGVFREQYF. The DNA of the CDR3 is TGTGCCAGCACCGCCATGACTAGCGGAGTGTTTAGAGAGCAGTACTTC.

This chain uses TRBV5-4 with TRBJ2-1, with TRBD1 matching 8 bases. V shed 4 bases and J 1 base; nucleotides not matched to a gene: 4. This CDR3 comprises 15 residues. Germline lookup yields CDR1 SGHNT and CDR2 YYREEE (reference sequence). CDR3 region: CASSHDRGSYNEQFF. The CDR3 bases are TGTGCCAGCAGCCATGACAGGGGATCCTACAATGAGCAGTTCTTC.

J is TRBJ2-1 and V is TRBV2, with 7 bases identical to TRBD2. Germline V gene sequence: CDR1 SNHLY, CDR2 FYNNEI. The junction had 13 bases not matched to a gene; V was cut back by 8 bases and J by 12 bases. The CDR3 is 13 residues long. CDR3 amino acids: CASQRGGLAVQFF. Written as DNA, the CDR3 is TGTGCCAGCCAGCGGGGAGGCCTGGCGGTGCAGTTCTTC.

This chain links TRBV6-6 with TRBJ1-5; the D is unclear. The CDR3 is 13 residues long. Trimming took 6 bases from V and 4 from J, leaving 10 bases between them. The germline CDR1 and CDR2 sequences are MNHNY and SVGAGI (reference sequence). The CDR3 here is CASRQTFNQPQHF. The DNA of the CDR3 is TGTGCCAGCAGACAAACGTTTAATCAGCCCCAGCATTTT.

The chain joins TRBV4-1 to TRBJ1-1; unclear D gene. In germline, CDR1 is MGHRA, CDR2 YSYEKL. The CDR3 contains 15 residues. Trimming stripped 0 bases from V and 0 bases from J, with 8 bases between. This CDR3 reads CASSQEGQLNTEAFF. The DNA for the CDR3 is TGCGCCAGCAGCCAAGAAGGGCAGCTGAACACTGAAGCTTTCTTT.

This clone appeared a few times. V is TRBV7-9 and J is TRBJ1-4, with TRBD1 as a possible D gene (6 bases). The CDR3 runs to 14 residues. Trimming removed 8 bases from V and 4 bases from J, with 14 bases in between. The germline V gene encodes CDR1 SEHNR and CDR2 FQNEAQ (reference sequence). This chain's CDR3 is CASAKGGGNEKLFF. In nucleotides, the CDR3 is TGTGCCAGCGCCAAGGGGGGAGGTAATGAAAAACTGTTTTTT. Complete variable domain (other parts from reference TRBV7-9 and TRBJ1-4): DTGVSQNPRHKITKRGQNVTFRCDPISEHNRLYWYRQTLGQGPEFLTYFQNEAQLEKSRLLSDRFSAERPKGSFSTLEIQRTEQGDSAMYLCASAKGGGNEKLFFGSGTQLSVL.

The chain combines TRBV7-2 with TRBJ2-5, with D perhaps assigned TRBD1 or TRBD2 (5 bases each). This CDR3 region has 14 residues. Trimming left V 4 bases short and J 5 bases short, with 14 bases between. Germline CDR1 SGHTA, CDR2 FQGNSA. The CDR3 sequence: CASSSYGTRETQYF. The CDR3 DNA reads as TGTGCCAGCAGCTCTTACGGGACCCGGGAGACCCAGTACTTC.

This chain joins TRBV6-2 or TRBV6-3 and TRBJ2-7; D call uncertain. Looked up from germline, CDR1 is MNHEY and CDR2 is SVGEGT. V dropped 5 bases and J dropped 4 bases, with 6 bases sitting between them. CDR3 size: 11 residues. The CDR3 protein is CASSDGYEQYF. CDR3 DNA sequence: TGTGCCAGCAGTGACGGGTACGAGCAGTACTTC.

V gene TRBV27 combines with J gene TRBJ2-7; TRBD1 matches 7 bases. V lost 3 bases to trimming and J lost 1 base; unmatched junction nucleotides: 3. CDR3 length: 14 amino acids. CDR1 and CDR2 (germline): MNHEY, SMNVEV (reference sequence). The CDR3 nucleotides read TGTGCCAGCAGTTTTATGACAGGGTCCTACGAGCAGTACTTC. It yields the protein CASSFMTGSYEQYF.

This clone was detected only a few times. The J gene is TRBJ1-1, the V gene TRBV7-2; D ambiguous. The CDR3 covers 15 residues. Germline CDR1 and CDR2: SGHTA and FQGNSA. Deletions cut 5 bases from V and 7 bases from J, with 20 bases between. CDR3 DNA: TGTGCCAGCAGCGTCAGTCGTACCGCCGGAAGTGAAGCTTTCTTT. This translates into CASSVSRTAGSEAFF.

The chain recombines TRBV7-9 with TRBJ1-1; no reliable D call. Germline-derived CDR1 and CDR2 are SEHNR and FQNEAQ (reference sequence). The CDR3 has 11 residues. V lost 0 bases and J 7 bases, leaving 3 bases between the germline ends. CDR3 sequence (DNA): TGTGCCAGCAGCTTAGCGGGTGAAGCTTTCTTT. This encodes CASSLAGEAFF.

This clone was detected once. The same CDR3 is also encoded by other DNA sequences in this sample. The chain combines TRBV24-1 with TRBJ2-3, with TRBD2 matching over 13 bases. The J segment lost 4 bases and the V segment lost 5 bases, leaving 2 bases of the junction unmatched. This CDR3 spans 15 amino acids. The germline gives CDR1 KGHDR, CDR2 SFDVKD. The CDR3 DNA reads as TGTGCCACCAGTGGACTAGCGGGAGGACCAGATACGCAGTATTTT. It encodes CATSGLAGGPDTQYF.

This rearrangement joins TRBV7-2 to TRBJ2-7, with D unresolved. In germline, CDR1 is SGHTA, CDR2 FQGNSA. V was pared by 4 bases and J by 1 base, with 8 bases between. The CDR3 consists of 13 residues. CDR3 DNA: TGTGCCAGCAGCTCGAGCGAATCCTACGAGCAGTACTTC. Its translation is CASSSSESYEQYF.